The clone carrying this T cell receptor delta chain turned up a few times. The protein held in TCRdb is that of a much larger clone and does not match this DNA's translation at residue 16, likely because of a read error; the protein shown is translated from the DNA. This sample was taken from a study of gamma-delta T cells after stem cell transplantation. Germline lookup yields CDR1 GEAIGNYY and CDR2 EKD. CDR3 size: 18 residues. TCRdb redid clone calling on the RT-PCR reads using CATT. Of about 15,000 delta-chain clones in the sample, less than 10% are singletons; the top ten hold less than 80%. The chain carries TRDV2 and TRDJ1, with D perhaps TRDD3 (6 bases). The source is a human donor. It is not recorded whose cells these are; they may come from a transplant donor. The material sequenced was gamma-delta T cells. This CDR3 reads CACDTVGGPPYGTDKHIF. CDR3 DNA sequence: TGTGCCTGTGACACCGTTGGGGGTCCCCCCTATGGGACCGATAAACACATCTTT.